This T cell receptor (beta chain) was captured in a study of CD8+ T cells in alopecia areata. RNA was extracted and reverse transcribed into cDNA as the sequencing template. Generated by immunoSEQ multiplex PCR, the TCRdb table keeps only in-frame clones and is missing some. The table includes about 190,000 clones, 59% detected once. The CDR3 has 12 amino acids. Germline V lookup: CDR1 SQVTM, CDR2 ANQGSEA. V lost 4 bases, J lost 8 bases, and 7 bases stayed unmatched. J is TRBJ1-2 and V is TRBV29-1; 7 bases are a match to TRBD1. The input for sequencing was CD4+ T cells sorted from blood, taken at week 0. This TCR came from a human donor with alopecia areata. The CDR3 DNA reads TGCAGCGTTGTGAGGGGGCGCAGCGGCTACACCTTC. Protein sequence: CSVVRGRSGYTF.